One and the same sample provided the 8 T cell receptor beta chains below, sequenced in a study of T cell changes during pregnancy in multiple sclerosis. Here immunoSEQ multiplex PCR was the method, and the copy in TCRdb shows in-frame clones only, minus some. The sample records about 44,000 clones, 95% to 96% being singletons. This specimen consisted of peripheral blood, obtained in the second trimester of pregnancy. The source of these receptors is a female donor with multiple sclerosis, enrolled in a pregnancy study.

The rearrangement joins TRBV7-9 to TRBJ1-2; maybe TRBD1 (6 bases). The length of the CDR3 is 14 residues. Trimming stripped 4 bases from V and 2 bases from J, with 11 bases between. Germline V lookup: CDR1 SEHNR, CDR2 FQNEAQ (reference sequence). The CDR3 reads CASSSRDRNYGYTF. The CDR3 DNA reads as TGTGCCAGCAGCTCCAGAGACAGGAACTATGGCTACACCTTC.

The genes are TRBV7-9 and TRBJ2-7; 8 nucleotides align to TRBD1. The trim removed 4 bases at V and 3 bases at J, leaving 8 bases unmatched. The germline gives CDR1 SEHNR, CDR2 FQNEAQ (reference sequence). This CDR3 contains 15 residues. This CDR3 reads CASSSTGTGYYEQYF. As DNA, the CDR3 is TGTGCCAGCAGCTCGACCGGGACAGGTTACTACGAGCAGTACTTC.

V usage is TRBV5-1 and J usage is TRBJ2-5; TRBD1 matches at 9 bases. V lost 4 bases and J lost 3; bases outside the gene matches: 7. The CDR3 sequence is 15 residues long. Germline-derived CDR1 and CDR2 are SGHRS and YFSETQ. CDR3 loop: CASSVGTGPKETQYF. DNA for the CDR3: TGCGCCAGCAGCGTCGGGACAGGGCCCAAAGAGACCCAGTACTTC. The variable domain in full, completed from reference TRBV5-1 and TRBJ2-5, reads KAGVTQTPRYLIKTRGQQVTLSCSPISGHRSVSWYQQTPGQGLQFLFEYFSETQRNKGNFPGRFSGRQFSNSRSEMNVSTLELGDSALYLCASSVGTGPKETQYFGPGTRLLVL.

The chain uses TRBV5-1 and TRBJ2-5; 8 nucleotides match TRBD2. The CDR3 contains 16 residues. Losses at the gene ends were 0 bases for V and 5 bases for J; bases not matched to a gene: 9. Germline lookup yields CDR1 SGHRS and CDR2 YFSETQ. The CDR3: CASSLEVAGGWETQYF. The CDR3 nucleotides are TGCGCCAGCAGCTTGGAGGTGGCGGGGGGCTGGGAGACCCAGTACTTC.

This chain links TRBV28 with TRBJ2-7; tentatively, D is TRBD2 (5 bases). Trimming stripped 5 bases from V and 2 bases from J, with 19 bases between. Germline CDR1 and CDR2: MDHEN and SYDVKM. The CDR3 consists of 16 residues. CDR3 nucleotides: TGTGCCAGCAGTCTGCCGGCCCCCGGGCGGGCCTACGAGCAGTACTTC. It codes for CASSLPAPGRAYEQYF.

The chain has TRBV28 and TRBJ1-5, with unresolved D. Trimming took off 6 bases at V and 6 bases at J, with 3 bases between the two ends. The CDR3 covers 10 residues. CDR1 and CDR2 from the germline V gene are MDHEN and SYDVKM. CDR3 protein: CASSSQPQHF. The CDR3 DNA reads TGTGCCAGCAGCTCTCAGCCCCAGCATTTT.

The rearrangement uses TRBV2 and TRBJ2-3; 9 bases fit TRBD1. This CDR3 is 15 amino acids long. V shed 7 bases, J shed 1 base, and the junction held 6 bases outside the gene matches. In germline, CDR1 is SNHLY, CDR2 FYNNEI. Here the CDR3 DNA reads TGTGCCAGCAATCCACAGGGGGCGCGCACAGATACGCAGTATTTT. It yields the protein CASNPQGARTDTQYF.

This chain connects TRBV28 to TRBJ2-7; TRBD2 aligns across 8 bases. The CDR3 runs 14 residues. V was pared by 3 bases and J by 4 bases, with 5 bases of the junction left unmatched. Germline assignment: CDR1 MDHEN and CDR2 SYDVKM. CDR3 DNA: TGTGCCAGCAGTTTCGGGGTAGCGGGGTACGAGCAGTACTTC. Translated, it gives CASSFGVAGYEQYF. The variable domain in full, completed from reference TRBV28 and TRBJ2-7, reads DVKVTQSSRYLVKRTGEKVFLECVQDMDHENMFWYRQDPGLGLRLIYFSYDVKMKEKGDIPEGYSVSREKKERFSLILESASTNQTSMYLCASSFGVAGYEQYFGPGTRLTVT.